This T cell receptor (beta chain) was sequenced in a study of OX40 agonist ivuxolimab in advanced cancers. Regarding the research as a whole: Ivuxolimab was a fully human IgG2 agonistic monoclonal antibody targeting the costimulatory receptor OX40 (CD134). The purpose of peripheral TCRbeta sequencing was to test whether ivuxolimab changed TCR sequence diversity and led to clonal T-cell expansion. A male proportion of about 79% and a mean age of about 60 years, ranging from about 20 to 80, were recorded for the dose-escalation cohort. Of the roughly 51 patients in dose escalation, 19 had hepatocellular carcinoma, approximately 15 had melanoma, 9 had renal cell carcinoma and 9 had head and neck cancer. Intravenous ivuxolimab was administered to patients every 2 weeks at six dose levels: 0.01, 0.1, 0.3, 1.5, 3 and 10 mg/kg. Prior anti-PD-1, anti-PD-L1 or anti-CTLA-4 therapy was permitted, and approximately 41% of dose-escalation patients had received checkpoint inhibitors. Partial responses occurred in three dose-escalation patients, of whom one had hepatocellular carcinoma and two had cutaneous melanoma. The paper reports the monotherapy dose-escalation portion (N ≈ 50 patients) of the phase I ivuxolimab trial. Study-wide findings and limitations: At doses from 0.1 to 3.0 mg/kg, clonal expansion was seen in both CD4+ and CD8+ blood T cells between baseline and week 6. The antigen specificity of the peripheral T cells that underwent clonal expansion was not determined. Low levels of normalized T-cell clonal expansion were also shown by some nonresponding patients. After ivuxolimab, more expanded clones were found on average in CD8+ T cells than in CD4+ T cells. In partial responders in the 0.1-3.0 mg/kg groups, normalized peripheral clonal expansion was found to be among the lowest, especially among CD8+ T cells.

Patients with a history of autoimmune disease or receiving systemic immunosuppression were excluded from the trial. In every dose cohort, peripheral blood was drawn for TCR sequencing at baseline, cycle 4 day 1, and cycle 7 day 1. The samples were drawn from a first-in-human, open-label, multicenter phase I dose-escalation trial of ivuxolimab. Adults with locally advanced or metastatic melanoma, renal cell carcinoma, hepatocellular carcinoma or head and neck squamous cell carcinoma were enrolled in the trial. CD4+ and CD8+ T cells were sorted separately from peripheral blood before TCR sequencing. For this clone: Its cognate antigen has yet to be identified. Base qualities are missing; no much larger clone stands one base away.

To sequence the TCRbeta CDR3 region, genomic DNA was isolated from the sorted cells. The immunoSEQ Assay was used to sequence the TCRbeta CDR3 regions. TCRdb mirrors the immuneACCESS table, restricted to in-frame sequences. Some clones are absent from its copies; in checked studies, under half trace to an unresolved V gene, and the reason for the others is unknown. The sample includes about 72,000 clones, with 85% to 90% observed a single time. Around 10% of the sample goes to the ten largest clones. CDR1 is given as MNHEY and CDR2 as SVGAGI, both from the germline V gene. V is clipped by 6 bases and J by 4 bases, and the sequence between their germline boundaries is 7 bases long. Spanning cysteine to phenylalanine, the CDR3 consists of 11 amino acids. Only the CDR3 DNA stays, 33 bases, in frame from base 1.

This receptor was taken from an adult with an advanced solid tumor such as melanoma, head and neck, liver or kidney cancer. The sample here was CD4+ or CD8+ T cells sorted from blood, taken in a trial of the OX40 agonist ivuxolimab. The V and J genes are TRBV6-5 and TRBJ2-7; the D gene is unclear. The nucleotide sequence reads TGTGCCAGCAGCCCTAATTACGAGCAGTACTTC. Translation gives CASSPNYEQYF.